These 18 T cell receptor beta chains were sequenced from one sample in a study of CD8 T cells in ankylosing spondylitis. TCRdb processed the 5' RACE reads anew with MiXCR; each CDR3 protein has one entry. This table holds about 460,000 distinct CDR3 sequences, approximately 5% found once. Their specific antigens are unknown. The study's findings and limits: What appeared characteristic of ankylosing spondylitis blood was a TCR beta motif of eight highly homologous variants.

Source material: blood, either unsorted or a sorted T cell fraction (not recorded which). The receptors were sampled from a male donor with ankylosing spondylitis.

This clonotype turned up a few times. V and J are TRBV19 and TRBJ2-7; TRBD2 matches 7 bases. Germline V gene sequence: CDR1 LNHDA, CDR2 SQIVND (reference sequence). The trim removed 5 bases at V and 3 bases at J, leaving 13 bases unmatched. The CDR3 is made up of 16 amino acids. CDR3 DNA sequence: TGTGCCAGTAGTCCCCACGTCGGGGGGACTTACTACGAGCAGTACTTC. It is translated as CASSPHVGGTYYEQYF.

In nucleotides, the CDR3 is TGTGCCAGCAGCCTCTACGCCCGTGAAGCTTTCTTT. Its protein product is CASSLYAREAFF. The rearrangement joins TRBV28 to TRBJ1-1; no clear D gene. This CDR3 is 12 amino acids long. The ends were cut back, 6 bases at V and 7 bases at J, with 12 bases in the middle. Per the germline V gene, CDR1 is MDHEN and CDR2 is SYDVKM.

This clonotype was counted many times. The rearrangement links TRBV20-1 to TRBJ1-3, with D possibly TRBD1 on 5 matching bases. Germline values: CDR1 DFQATT, CDR2 SNEGSKA (reference sequence). Trimming removed 3 bases from V and 0 bases from J, with 12 bases in between. The CDR3 has 15 residues. Written as DNA, the CDR3 is TGCAGTGCTAGGACTAGGGGAGACTCTGGAAACACCATATATTTT. Translation gives CSARTRGDSGNTIYF.

This clonotype was counted ten times or more. This chain links TRBV29-1 with TRBJ2-3, with D possibly TRBD1 on 6 matching bases. This CDR3 comprises 14 residues. Germline V CDR1 and CDR2: SQVTM, ANQGSEA. The V gene lost 2 bases and the J gene lost 2 bases, with 11 bases spanning the gap. In DNA, the CDR3 is TGCAGCGTTGAACTTGGACAGACCACAGATACGCAGTATTTT. Translating it yields CSVELGQTTDTQYF.

The rearrangement uses TRBV12-3 or TRBV12-4 and TRBJ2-2, with D possibly matching TRBD2 (6 bases). Trimming took off 5 bases at V and 4 bases at J, with 17 bases between the two ends. The CDR3 loop spans 16 amino acids. In nucleotides, the CDR3 is TGTGCCAGCAGTCCACCCTGGGGGACTGGCACCGGGGAGCTGTTTTTT. It encodes CASSPPWGTGTGELFF.

At least ten counts were recorded for this clonotype. The CDR3 is CASSLDRGSDYGYTF. CDR3 bases: TGTGCCAGCAGCTTAGACAGGGGGTCTGACTATGGCTACACCTTC. The chain uses TRBV7-2 and TRBJ1-2; TRBD1 matches at 8 bases. Germline CDR1 is SGHTA and CDR2 is FQGNSA. CDR3 length equals 15 residues. Trimming cost V 1 base and J 3 bases; bases outside gene matches: 4.

This clonotype showed up just a few times. The rearrangement links TRBV27 to TRBJ2-7; D assignment may be TRBD1 or TRBD2 (5 bases each). The ends were cut back, 5 bases at V and 8 bases at J, with 22 bases in the middle. Germline V gene sequence: CDR1 MNHEY, CDR2 SMNVEV (reference sequence). The CDR3 length is 15 residues. The CDR3, as DNA: TGTGCCAGCAGTCTGACCGGGACCTTCAACTTCCAGCAGTACTTC. Protein sequence: CASSLTGTFNFQQYF.

This clonotype has a count of ten or more. This chain links TRBV11-2 with TRBJ2-5; unclear D gene. V shed 0 bases and J shed 5 bases, with 16 bases lying between them. The V gene's germline CDR1 is SGHAT and CDR2 FQNNGV. The CDR3 is made up of 16 amino acids. CDR3 DNA sequence: TGTGCCAGCAGCTTAGATTTAAGGCCAGTAAGGGAGACCCAGTACTTC. Residues: CASSLDLRPVRETQYF.

This clonotype was detected ten times or more. This chain connects TRBV11-2 to TRBJ1-6; D gene unclear. The CDR3 runs to 13 residues. Trimming pared 5 bases from V and 9 bases from J, leaving 11 bases between. The germline CDR1 and CDR2 sequences are SGHAT and FQNNGV. CDR3 nucleotides: TGTGCCAGCAGCCGAACCAGGCTTTCACCCCTCCACTTT. Translating gives CASSRTRLSPLHF. The complete variable domain, with remaining parts taken from reference TRBV11-2 and TRBJ1-6, reads EAGVAQSPRYKIIEKRQSVAFWCNPISGHATLYWYQQILGQGPKLLIQFQNNGVVDDSQLPKDRFSAERLKGVDSTLKIQPAKLEDSAVYLCASSRTRLSPLHFGNGTRLTVT.

This clonotype has a count of ten or more. The chain uses TRBV6-6 and TRBJ1-2; unclear D gene. CDR1 MNHNY and CDR2 SVGAGI come from the germline V gene (reference sequence). This CDR3 spans 13 amino acids. Trimming shortened V by 2 bases and J by 5 bases, and 9 bases separated the two germline ends. Here the CDR3 reads CASSYTEFYGYTF. Written as DNA, the CDR3 is TGTGCCAGCAGTTACACGGAATTTTATGGCTACACCTTC.

This clonotype has at least ten counts. The genes are TRBV13 and TRBJ2-2; D is perhaps TRBD1 or TRBD2 (5 bases each). The V gene lost 5 bases and the J gene lost 2 bases, with 15 bases spanning the gap. The germline V gene has CDR1 PRHDT and CDR2 FYEKMQ (reference sequence). The CDR3 extends over 16 amino acids. The CDR3 sequence: CASSPGGGPNTGELFF. Here the CDR3 DNA reads TGTGCCAGCAGCCCCGGTGGGGGACCTAACACCGGGGAGCTGTTTTTT.

The sample holds many counts of this clonotype. The chain's CDR3 is CSASRTGGEKLFF. The CDR3 DNA follows: TGCAGTGCTAGTCGTACAGGGGGTGAAAAACTGTTTTTT. The chain is built from TRBV20-1 and TRBJ1-4; the match to TRBD1 covers 8 bases. Germline V lookup: CDR1 DFQATT, CDR2 SNEGSKA (reference sequence). This CDR3 is 13 amino acids long. Trimming cost V 3 bases and J 7 bases; bases outside gene matches: 4.

DNA of the CDR3: TGTGCCAGCCTGGACACGAACGGAGATACGCAGTATTTT. Translating it yields CASLDTNGDTQYF. The chain uses TRBV2 and TRBJ2-3; weak D call: TRBD1 (5 bases). CDR1 is SNHLY, CDR2 FYNNEI, per germline. The CDR3 length is 13 residues. Trimming pared 8 bases from V and 5 bases from J, leaving 14 bases between.

Ten or more counts support this clonotype. This chain links TRBV5-1 with TRBJ1-1; D possibly corresponds to TRBD1 (5 bases). Looked up from germline, CDR1 is SGHRS and CDR2 is YFSETQ. CDR3 length: 13 amino acids. Trimming removed 4 bases from V and 8 bases from J, with 15 bases in between. The CDR3 DNA is TGCGCCAGCAGCCCCGGGGCCGAGGGGGAAGCTTTCTTT. As protein: CASSPGAEGEAFF.

In this sample, this clonotype turned up many times. V and J are TRBV15 and TRBJ2-5, with D unclear. Per germline, CDR1 LNHNV and CDR2 YYDKDF (reference sequence). With 1 base removed from V and 5 bases from J, the gap between germline ends came to 8 bases. This CDR3 has 13 residues. CDR3 coding DNA: TGTGCCACCAGCAGAGTAGCTTCCGAGACCCAGTACTTC. This sequence encodes CATSRVASETQYF.

The sample holds many counts of this clonotype. Here the CDR3 reads CSVTFSRGNTGELFF. CDR3 DNA sequence: TGCAGCGTAACCTTTAGCAGGGGGAACACCGGGGAGCTGTTTTTT. This sequence joins TRBV29-1 and TRBJ2-2; tentatively, D is TRBD1 (6 bases). Germline V CDR1 and CDR2: SQVTM, ANQGSEA. The CDR3 consists of 15 residues. The V and J ends lost 6 bases and 1 base respectively, with 15 bases between them.

In its sample, this clonotype was seen many times. CDR3 in DNA: TGCGCCAGCAGCCAAGATCCTCCCTTTGACAGGGTTCCTGAGCAGTTCTTC. It yields the protein CASSQDPPFDRVPEQFF. This rearrangement joins TRBV4-3 to TRBJ2-1, with 7 bases identical to TRBD1. The CDR3 loop spans 17 amino acids. Losses at the gene ends were 0 bases for V and 9 bases for J; bases not matched to a gene: 14. Germline V gene data show CDR1 as LGHNA and CDR2 as YSLEER.

J is TRBJ2-3 and V is TRBV3-1, with a weak D call TRBD2 (6 bases). CDR1 and CDR2 (germline): LGHDT, YNNKEL (reference sequence). Trimming took off 4 bases at V and 3 bases at J, with 20 bases between the two ends. CDR3 length: 17 amino acids. CDR3: CASSLDSGVWLTDTQYF. The CDR3 coding sequence is TGTGCCAGCAGCCTGGACTCGGGAGTCTGGTTGACAGATACGCAGTATTTT.